This T cell receptor beta chain came from a study of blood T cell repertoires in COVID-19. Some clones are missing from TCRdb's copy, which holds only in-frame ones; the method was immunoSEQ multiplex PCR. Of 95,000 to 150,000 clones in the sample, 65% to 90% were seen once. The CDR3 extends over 15 amino acids. The V end was cut by 6 bases, the J end by 0 bases, with 9 bases between. CDR1 SNHLY and CDR2 FYNNEI come from the germline V gene. The chain has TRBV2 and TRBJ2-6; no clear D gene. This clonotype was obtained from a man aged 80 or over with active or convalescent COVID-19. The specimen sequenced was peripheral blood. The CDR3 nucleotides read TGTGCCAGCAGATTAAAAATCTCTGGGGCCAACGTCCTGACTTTC. The encoded protein is CASRLKISGANVLTF. The full variable domain, its missing parts supplied by reference TRBV2 and TRBJ2-6, is EPEVTQTPSHQVTQMGQEVILRCVPISNHLYFYWYRQILGQKVEFLVSFYNNEISEKSEIFDDQFSVERPDGSNFTLKIRSTKLEDSAMYFCASRLKISGANVLTFGAGSRLTVL.